The 22 T cell receptor beta chains below all came from one sample that was sequenced in a study of blood T cell repertoires in COVID-19. TCRdb's table, derived via immunoSEQ multiplex PCR, lists solely in-frame clones and lacks some. The sample holds roughly 190,000 clones, approximately 84% seen once. Sequenced sample: PBMCs or T cells enriched from blood (not recorded which). These receptors originate from a woman aged 25 to 39 who had recovered from COVID-19.

The CDR3 DNA reads as TGTGCTAGTGGTTTGGGGACAGACACAGATACGCAGTATTTT. Translated, it gives CASGLGTDTDTQYF. The genes are TRBV12-5 and TRBJ2-3, with TRBD1 as a possible D gene (6 bases). The CDR3 extends over 14 amino acids. Between the trimmed V and J ends, which lost 1 base and 2 bases, there was a span of 7 bases. Germline V gives CDR1 LGHNT, CDR2 FRNRAP.

The V call is TRBV19, the J call TRBJ1-4; D gene ambiguous. Germline V gives CDR1 LNHDA, CDR2 SQIVND (reference sequence). V was shortened by 6 bases and J by 5 bases, with 7 bases between the two germline ends. CDR3 length: 12 residues. For the CDR3, the DNA is TGTGCCAGTAGCGGCGGAAATGAAAAACTGTTTTTT. Protein product: CASSGGNEKLFF.

This rearrangement joins TRBV27 to TRBJ1-6; TRBD1 agrees at 7 bases. The CDR3 consists of 21 residues. J gave up 0 bases and V 5 bases, and 19 bases lay outside the gene matches. In germline, CDR1 is MNHEY, CDR2 SMNVEV (reference sequence). The CDR3 DNA reads as TGTGCCAGCAGTCTGGCTCCCGGGACAGCAAGACTCAGCTCCTATAATTCACCCCTCCACTTT. It codes for CASSLAPGTARLSSYNSPLHF.

This clone was detected once. The V and J genes are TRBV5-5 and TRBJ2-5; D is ambiguous. The CDR3 spans 13 residues. From germline, CDR1 is SGHKS and CDR2 YYEKEE (reference sequence). V dropped 2 bases and J dropped 3 bases, with 8 bases sitting between them. Here the CDR3 reads CASSFLVEETQYF. For the CDR3, the DNA is TGTGCCAGCAGCTTCTTAGTGGAAGAGACCCAGTACTTC.

This chain joins TRBV28 and TRBJ1-2; 9 nucleotides agree with TRBD1. Looked up from germline, CDR1 is MDHEN and CDR2 is SYDVKM. This CDR3 has 14 amino acids. The J segment lost 2 bases and the V segment lost 9 bases, leaving 7 bases of the junction unmatched. Here the CDR3 reads CASQDRGRNYGYTF. The CDR3 DNA sequence: TGTGCCAGTCAGGACAGGGGAAGAAACTATGGCTACACCTTC.

CDR3 sequence: CASSPRHGTDTEAFF. DNA for the CDR3: TGTGCCAGCAGCCCTCGACACGGTACGGACACTGAAGCTTTCTTT. The V and J genes are TRBV4-2 and TRBJ1-1; D is ambiguous. The germline V gene encodes CDR1 LGHNA and CDR2 YNFKEQ. The CDR3 consists of 15 residues. Trimming took off 4 bases at V and 3 bases at J, with 15 bases between the two ends.

CDR3 residues: CSVEAGYHYNEQFF. CDR3 nucleotide sequence: TGCAGCGTTGAAGCAGGGTACCACTACAATGAGCAGTTCTTC. The rearrangement joins TRBV29-1 to TRBJ2-1; a weak D match, TRBD1 (5 bases). This CDR3 comprises 14 residues. The germline V gene encodes CDR1 SQVTM and CDR2 ANQGSEA. The V and J ends lost 1 base and 3 bases respectively, with 10 bases between them.

The chain couples TRBV7-9 to TRBJ2-5, with 8 bases fitting TRBD1. Trimming took 4 bases from V and 5 from J; bases not matched to a gene: 9. Germline V lookup: CDR1 SEHNR, CDR2 FQNEAQ (reference sequence). This CDR3 region has 15 residues. The CDR3 nucleotides are TGTGCCAGCAGCTCCGGGACAGGCCTCGTCGAGACCCAGTACTTC. Translated, it gives CASSSGTGLVETQYF.

Turning to this clone: An end of the junction does not agree with germline; a read error may underlie this. The chain links TRBV7-2 to TRBJ2-2; 10 bases line up with TRBD2. Per germline, CDR1 SGHTA and CDR2 FQGNSA. The CDR3 is made up of 15 amino acids. The CDR3 sequence: CASSLAGGAGGELFF. CDR3 bases: TGTGCCAGCAGTTTAGCGGGAGGCGCCGGCGGGGAGCTGTTTTTT.

The J gene is TRBJ1-6, the V gene TRBV18; 8 positions match TRBD1. The CDR3 totals 16 residues. Germline CDR1 is KGHSH and CDR2 is LQKENI. V was clipped by 3 bases and J by 10 bases; unmatched bases: 11. DNA for the CDR3: TGTGCCAGCTCACCGATGAGGACAGGGATATCCTCACCCCTCCACTTT. This encodes CASSPMRTGISSPLHF.

This chain connects TRBV28 to TRBJ2-6, with D perhaps matching TRBD1 (5 bases). CDR1 is MDHEN and CDR2 is SYDVKM in the germline V gene. Trimming took off 8 bases at V and 0 bases at J, with 11 bases between the two ends. The CDR3 consists of 15 residues. CDR3 in DNA: TGTGCCAGCTCCGGACATCACTCTGGGGCCAACGTCCTGACTTTC. Its protein product is CASSGHHSGANVLTF.

V and J are TRBV11-3 and TRBJ2-2; D might be TRBD1 (5 bases). The germline V and J ends were trimmed by 5 bases and 2 bases, with 9 bases remaining between them. Germline V lookup: CDR1 SGHNT, CDR2 YENEEA. The CDR3 covers 14 residues. As DNA, the CDR3 is TGTGCCAGCAGCCCCAGGGCTAACACCGGGGAGCTGTTTTTT. Protein product: CASSPRANTGELFF.

The chain has TRBV5-1 and TRBJ1-1, with D unresolved. The V gene lost 0 bases and the J gene lost 7 bases, with 19 bases spanning the gap. Germline CDR1 is SGHRS and CDR2 is YFSETQ. The CDR3 covers 16 residues. The CDR3 region is CASSLGAGGISGEAFF. The CDR3, as DNA: TGCGCCAGCAGCTTGGGGGCAGGAGGAATCAGCGGTGAAGCTTTCTTT.

The genes are TRBV7-9 and TRBJ2-7, with TRBD2 matching over 7 bases. The CDR3 is 14 residues long. CDR1 and CDR2 from the germline V gene are SEHNR and FQNEAQ (reference sequence). V was pared by 1 base and J by 3 bases, with 3 bases of the junction left unmatched. The CDR3 nucleotides are TGTGCCAGCAGCTTAGAGGGAGGGCTCTACGAGCAGTACTTC. Residues: CASSLEGGLYEQYF.

The CDR3 DNA reads as TGTGCCAGCAGTTTATATCGGGACAGCTATGGCTACACCTTC. It yields the protein CASSLYRDSYGYTF. The chain employs TRBV27 and TRBJ1-2; 7 nucleotides agree with TRBD1. Germline V lookup: CDR1 MNHEY, CDR2 SMNVEV (reference sequence). The CDR3 contains 14 residues. V shed 1 base, J shed 4 bases, and the junction held 3 bases outside the gene matches.

This sequence joins TRBV28 and TRBJ2-7; TRBD2 matches 13 bases. The CDR3 loop spans 16 amino acids. V was pared by 5 bases and J by 0 bases, with 4 bases of the junction left unmatched. Germline V gene data show CDR1 as MDHEN and CDR2 as SYDVKM. This CDR3 reads CASSPTSGGSSYEQYV. CDR3 nucleotide sequence: TGTGCCAGCAGTCCGACTAGCGGGGGGAGCTCCTACGAGCAGTACGTC.

As concerns this clone: An end of the junction differs from the germline gene, which may be a read error. The chain couples TRBV2 to TRBJ1-2, with 8 positions matching TRBD1. CDR1 SNHLY and CDR2 FYNNEI come from the germline V gene. The CDR3 loop spans 15 amino acids. In DNA form, the CDR3 reads TGTGCCAGCAGCGAAGACAGGGGTTTGGGCTATGGCTACACCTTC. This sequence encodes CASSEDRGLGYGYTF.

The chain joins TRBV9 to TRBJ1-2; 8 bases agree with TRBD1. The CDR3 has 14 amino acids. CDR1 is SGDLS, CDR2 YYNGEE, per germline. J was trimmed by 7 bases and V by 3 bases; bases with no gene match: 8. In DNA form, the CDR3 reads TGTGCCAGCAGCGCGGAGCAGGGGGCGCGTGGCTACACCTTC. Its protein product is CASSAEQGARGYTF.

This clone was detected once. The chain combines TRBV5-4 with TRBJ2-1; 8 nucleotides agree with TRBD2. V trimming: 4 bases; J trimming: 5 bases; junction bases outside the gene matches: 8. Germline V gives CDR1 SGHNT, CDR2 YYREEE (reference sequence). CDR3 size: 15 residues. CDR3 amino acids: CASSTPGGANNEQFF. CDR3 bases: TGTGCCAGCAGCACACCCGGGGGGGCTAACAATGAGCAGTTCTTC.

The sample holds one count of this clone. This chain joins TRBV18 and TRBJ2-2; 8 positions agree with TRBD1. Germline trimming cut 5 bases from V and 5 bases from J; bases unmatched to any gene: 7. Germline CDR1 is KGHSH and CDR2 is LQKENI. This CDR3 region has 15 residues. This CDR3 is CASSIDRGGTGELFF. The CDR3 DNA follows: TGTGCCAGCTCAATTGACAGGGGCGGTACCGGGGAGCTGTTTTTT.

The chain carries TRBV9 and TRBJ2-7, with 8 nucleotides matching TRBD1. CDR1 and CDR2 from the germline V gene are SGDLS and YYNGEE. V lost 2 bases to trimming and J lost 1 base; unmatched junction nucleotides: 2. CDR3 length: 14 amino acids. For the CDR3, the DNA is TGTGCCAGCAGCGTCGACAGGGGATCCTACGAGCAGTACTTC. Its protein is CASSVDRGSYEQYF.

As for this clone: The sample holds other DNA sequences that translate to the same CDR3. The rearrangement joins TRBV18 to TRBJ2-1, with D possibly matching TRBD2 (5 bases). This CDR3 comprises 13 residues. Between the trimmed V and J ends, which lost 4 bases and 5 bases, there was a span of 9 bases. Germline V gene data show CDR1 as KGHSH and CDR2 as LQKENI. Written as DNA, the CDR3 is TGTGCCAGCTCACTTGGACTGGACAATGAGCAGTTCTTC. Translating it yields CASSLGLDNEQFF.